The present TCR beta chain was sequenced within a study of cytomegalovirus exposure and HLA in healthy donors. The PCR had 60 Vbeta and 13 Jbeta primers. Authors' processing steps: In a later analysis, the count reached 74 million or so unique TCR beta chains, with about 10 million shared. Profiling relied on immunoSEQ multiplex PCR, and the TCRdb table lists in-frame clones only, not all of them. From that table come the V and J calls and clone size; the DNA was used to work out D and trimming. The sample lists approximately 150,000 clones, about 82% occurring once. The CDR3 is 19 amino acids. Germline CDR1 is LGHNA and CDR2 is YNFKEQ. V lost 4 bases, J lost 4 bases, and 19 bases stayed unmatched.

The source of this sequence is a male donor in good health and CMV-seronegative. The chain is built from TRBV4-2 and TRBJ2-3, with TRBD1 matching over 8 bases. Sequencing input: PBMCs. CDR3 DNA: TGTGCCAGCAGCCGAGCCGGGACAGGTAGGGTCGGTCGTGCAGATACGCAGTATTTT. Translating it yields CASSRAGTGRVGRADTQYF.